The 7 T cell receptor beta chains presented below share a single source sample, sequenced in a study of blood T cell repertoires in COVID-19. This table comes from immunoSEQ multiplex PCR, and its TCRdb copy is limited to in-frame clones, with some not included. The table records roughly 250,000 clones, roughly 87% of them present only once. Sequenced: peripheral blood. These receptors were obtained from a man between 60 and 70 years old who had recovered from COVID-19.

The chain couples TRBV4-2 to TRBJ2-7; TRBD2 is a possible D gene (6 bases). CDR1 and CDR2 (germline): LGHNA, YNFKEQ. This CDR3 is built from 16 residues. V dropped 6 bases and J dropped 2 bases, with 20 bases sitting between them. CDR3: CASSYKIREPTYEQYF. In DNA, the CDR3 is TGTGCCAGCAGTTACAAGATTCGGGAGCCTACCTACGAGCAGTACTTC.

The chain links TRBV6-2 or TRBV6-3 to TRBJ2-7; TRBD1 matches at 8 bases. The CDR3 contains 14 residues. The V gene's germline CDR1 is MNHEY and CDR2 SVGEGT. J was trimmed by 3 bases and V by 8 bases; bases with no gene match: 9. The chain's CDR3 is CASCLGTGRYEQYF. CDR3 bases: TGTGCCAGCTGCCTCGGGACAGGTCGCTACGAGCAGTACTTC.

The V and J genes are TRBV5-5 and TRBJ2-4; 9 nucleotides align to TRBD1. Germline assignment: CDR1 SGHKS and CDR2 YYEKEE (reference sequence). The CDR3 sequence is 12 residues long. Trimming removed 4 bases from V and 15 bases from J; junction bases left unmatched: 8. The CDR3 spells CASSLDRGFLYF. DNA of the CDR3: TGTGCCAGCAGCCTGGACAGGGGTTTTCTGTACTTC.

CDR3 in amino acids: CASSLVSGAAKNIQYF. CDR3 sequence (DNA): TGTGCCAGCAGCTTAGTTTCAGGGGCCGCCAAAAACATTCAGTACTTC. The chain employs TRBV7-9 and TRBJ2-4; perhaps TRBD1 as D (6 bases). Trimming took off 1 base at V and 1 base at J, with 11 bases between the two ends. The CDR3 has 16 residues. Per the germline V gene, CDR1 is SEHNR and CDR2 is FQNEAQ (reference sequence).

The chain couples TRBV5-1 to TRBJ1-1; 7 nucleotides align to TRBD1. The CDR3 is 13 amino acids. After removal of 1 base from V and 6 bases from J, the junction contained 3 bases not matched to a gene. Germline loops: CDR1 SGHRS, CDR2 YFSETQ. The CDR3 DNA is TGCGCCAGCAGCTTGATAGGGGGCGCTGAAGCTTTCTTT. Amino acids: CASSLIGGAEAFF.

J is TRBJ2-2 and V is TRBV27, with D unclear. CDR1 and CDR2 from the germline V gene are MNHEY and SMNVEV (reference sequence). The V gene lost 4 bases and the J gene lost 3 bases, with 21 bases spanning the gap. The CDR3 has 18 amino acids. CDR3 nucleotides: TGTGCCAGCAGTTCTAACCAACCATTACCACCCGACACCGGGGAGCTGTTTTTT. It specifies CASSSNQPLPPDTGELFF.

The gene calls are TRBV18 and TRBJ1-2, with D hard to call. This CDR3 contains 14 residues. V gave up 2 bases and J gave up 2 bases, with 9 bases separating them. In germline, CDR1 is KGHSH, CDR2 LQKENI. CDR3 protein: CASSPGPSNYGYTF. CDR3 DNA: TGTGCCAGCTCACCAGGGCCGAGCAACTATGGCTACACCTTC.